This entry features one T cell receptor beta chain sequence. What it binds is unknown. This entry belongs to a study of cytomegalovirus exposure and HLA in healthy donors. The wider study: Among the roughly 400 genotyped donors, around 85% were placed in the Caucasian-associated ancestry cluster. Findings of the study overall: In a later analysis, the majority of CMV-associated beta chains seemingly showed HLA restriction. A further, later analysis showed that HLA-associated TCR beta chains (compared with equally common others) were more clonally expanded. For presence/absence analyses, sequencing depth was assumed to be roughly uniform across donors.

PCR primers comprised 60 Vbeta and 13 Jbeta primers. Here immunoSEQ multiplex PCR was the method, and the copy in TCRdb shows in-frame clones only, minus some. This table holds under 200,000 clones, around 80% found once. V was cut by 1 base and J by 4 bases, with 12 bases left in between. This CDR3 is built from 15 residues. Germline CDR1 SEHNR, CDR2 FQNEAQ (reference sequence). This clonotype was obtained from a woman younger than 45 in good health and CMV-seropositive. The chain joins TRBV7-9 to TRBJ2-3; possibly TRBD2 for D (5 bases). The sequencing input was PBMCs. CDR3 loop: CASSLGRRWSDTQYF. Written as DNA, the CDR3 is TGTGCCAGCAGCTTAGGACGGAGGTGGTCAGATACGCAGTATTTT.